This TCR beta chain is drawn from a study of T cells after yellow fever vaccination. The study's findings and limits: Subsequent booster samples again held most clones from primary vaccination (96% CD4, roughly 91% CD8). Highly abundant clonotypes carried over from the bulk population could end up in FACS-sorted repertoires as contaminants. The CD4 compartment and the CD8 compartment contained a small share of clonotypes in common.

With regard to this clonotype: What it binds is unknown.

A 5'RACE template-switching step, the method used to make TCR cDNA, added a universal primer site and UMIs. TCRdb reprocessed the 5' RACE reads with MiXCR, giving one entry per CDR3 protein. The sample contains hundreds of thousands of distinct CDR3 sequences, about 19% of which appear only once. Germline V gene data show CDR1 as LGHNA and CDR2 as YSLEER. This CDR3 has 16 residues. Trimming stripped 0 bases from V and 3 bases from J, with 14 bases between. V is TRBV4-3 and J is TRBJ1-1, with D perhaps TRBD1 (6 bases). The TCR sequence derives from a man aged 25 to 40 who received the YFV17D yellow fever vaccine. Sequencing used PBMCs, obtained 15 days after the yellow fever booster vaccination. The CDR3 protein is CASSQDPARQDTEAFF. The CDR3 nucleotides read TGCGCCAGCAGCCAAGATCCGGCCAGACAGGACACTGAAGCTTTCTTT.